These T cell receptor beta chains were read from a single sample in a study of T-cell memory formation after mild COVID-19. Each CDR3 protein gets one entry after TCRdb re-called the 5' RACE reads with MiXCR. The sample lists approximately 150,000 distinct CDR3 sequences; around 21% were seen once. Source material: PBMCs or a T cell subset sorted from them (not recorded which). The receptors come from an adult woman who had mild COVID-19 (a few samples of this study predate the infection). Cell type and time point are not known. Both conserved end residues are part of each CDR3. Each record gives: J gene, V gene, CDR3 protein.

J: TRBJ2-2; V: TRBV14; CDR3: CASSQVRGNTGELFF
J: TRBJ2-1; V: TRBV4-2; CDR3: CASSQDRASGGRSYNEQFF
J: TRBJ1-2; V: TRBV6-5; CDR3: CASRSGGNGGYTF
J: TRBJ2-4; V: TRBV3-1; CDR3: CASSLIYRGRHIQYF
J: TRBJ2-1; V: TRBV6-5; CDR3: CASSREVGNEQFF
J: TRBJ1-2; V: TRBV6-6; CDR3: CASSYGWTETYGYTF
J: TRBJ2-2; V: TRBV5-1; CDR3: CASSLWENTGELFF
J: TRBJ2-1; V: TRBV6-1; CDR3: CASSEQPGMGEQFF
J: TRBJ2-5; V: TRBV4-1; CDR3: CASSQPLAGEETQYF
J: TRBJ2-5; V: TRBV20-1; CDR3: CSATRAGGRETQYF
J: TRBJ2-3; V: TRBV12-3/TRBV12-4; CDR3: CASRTGSTDTQYF
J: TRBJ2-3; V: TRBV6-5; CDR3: CASSSLRGNTDTQYF
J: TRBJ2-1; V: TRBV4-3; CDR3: CASSQERSGRTQFF
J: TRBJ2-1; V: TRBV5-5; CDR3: CARSRHDGGEQFF
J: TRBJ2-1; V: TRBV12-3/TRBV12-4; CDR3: CASSASGTNRFF
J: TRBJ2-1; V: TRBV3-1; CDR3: CASSQGLAWNEQFF
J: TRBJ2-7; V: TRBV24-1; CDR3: CATSESGSAQQYF
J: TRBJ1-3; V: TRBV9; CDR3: CASSVERDREKISGNTIYF
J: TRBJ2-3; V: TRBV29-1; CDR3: CSVVLASSTDTQYF
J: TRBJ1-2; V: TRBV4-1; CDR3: CASSTPWAALNYGYTF
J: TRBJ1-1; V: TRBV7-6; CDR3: CAARGLGNTEAFF
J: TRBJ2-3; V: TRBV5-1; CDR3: CASSLEGTGPDTQYF
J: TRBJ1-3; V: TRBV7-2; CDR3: CASSLRAGGGGNTIYF
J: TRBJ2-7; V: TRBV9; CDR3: CASSVGSRNSYEQYF
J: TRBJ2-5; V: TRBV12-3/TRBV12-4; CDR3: CASSLPGLAGALETQYF
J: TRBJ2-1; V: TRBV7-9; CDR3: CASSLATTYNEQFF
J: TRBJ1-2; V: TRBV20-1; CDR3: CSASDRGLHGYTF
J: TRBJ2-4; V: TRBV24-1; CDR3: CAPTGIPNIQYF
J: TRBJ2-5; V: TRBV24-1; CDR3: CATSALESGGPGSETQYF
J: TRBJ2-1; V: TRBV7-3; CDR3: CASSSPPEFRSPSNNEQFF
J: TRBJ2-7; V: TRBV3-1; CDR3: CASSQDRRTAHYEQYF
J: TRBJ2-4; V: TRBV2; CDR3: CASSVEGLAKNIQYF
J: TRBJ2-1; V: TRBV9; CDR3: CASSPRLAGGLNEQFF
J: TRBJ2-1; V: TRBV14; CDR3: CASSQVWSLNEQFF
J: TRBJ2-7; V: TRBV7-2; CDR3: CASNRDRGLAEQYF
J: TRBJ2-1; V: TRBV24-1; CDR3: CATSVHGLANNEQFF
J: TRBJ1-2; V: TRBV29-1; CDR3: CSVQGDGYTF
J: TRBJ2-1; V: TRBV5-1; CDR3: CASSSSGSSYNEQFF
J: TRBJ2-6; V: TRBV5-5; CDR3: CASERIGSGANVLTF
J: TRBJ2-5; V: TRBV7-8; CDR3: CASSSKQGAFLETQYF
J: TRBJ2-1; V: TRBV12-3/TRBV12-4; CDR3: CASSGQGGYNEQFF
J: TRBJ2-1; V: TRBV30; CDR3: CAWNKGLAGPYNEQFF
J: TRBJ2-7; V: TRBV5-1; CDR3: CASSQGQSNEQYF
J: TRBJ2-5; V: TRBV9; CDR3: CASSVIRLAGKLETQYF
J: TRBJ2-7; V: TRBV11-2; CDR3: CASSPRLAGHYEQYF
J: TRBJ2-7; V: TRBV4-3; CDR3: CASSQGIGGSGTPYEQYF
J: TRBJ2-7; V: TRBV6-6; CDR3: CASSYASGGQQYF
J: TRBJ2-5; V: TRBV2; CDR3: CASGGRPGEGGQETQYF
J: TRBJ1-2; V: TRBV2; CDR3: CASSEAVLVTGYTF
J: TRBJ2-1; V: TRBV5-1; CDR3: CASSLAAAVGGSNEQFF
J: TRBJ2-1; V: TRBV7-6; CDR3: CASSLGYKRERRPNEQFF
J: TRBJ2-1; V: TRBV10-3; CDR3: CATNLGGLSYNEQFF
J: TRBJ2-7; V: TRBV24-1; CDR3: CATSDPRDSSYEQYF
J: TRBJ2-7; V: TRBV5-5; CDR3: CASSLVASGGSSYEQYF